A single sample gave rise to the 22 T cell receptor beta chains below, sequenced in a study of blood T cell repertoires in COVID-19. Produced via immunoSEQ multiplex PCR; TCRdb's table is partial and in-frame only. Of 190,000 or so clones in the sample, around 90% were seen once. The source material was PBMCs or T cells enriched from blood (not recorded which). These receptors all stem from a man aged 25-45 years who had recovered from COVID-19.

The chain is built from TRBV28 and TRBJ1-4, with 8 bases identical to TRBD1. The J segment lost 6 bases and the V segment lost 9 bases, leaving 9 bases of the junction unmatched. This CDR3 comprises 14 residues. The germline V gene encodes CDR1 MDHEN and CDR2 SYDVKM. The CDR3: CASAAQGGDEKLFF. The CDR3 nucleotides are TGTGCCAGTGCCGCACAGGGGGGGGATGAAAAACTGTTTTTT.

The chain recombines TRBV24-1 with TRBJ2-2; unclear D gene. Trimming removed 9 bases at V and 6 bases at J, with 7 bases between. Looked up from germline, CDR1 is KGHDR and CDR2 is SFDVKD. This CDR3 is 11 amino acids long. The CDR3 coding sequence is TGTGCCACCGAGCAAGCCGGGGAGCTGTTTTTT. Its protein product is CATEQAGELFF.

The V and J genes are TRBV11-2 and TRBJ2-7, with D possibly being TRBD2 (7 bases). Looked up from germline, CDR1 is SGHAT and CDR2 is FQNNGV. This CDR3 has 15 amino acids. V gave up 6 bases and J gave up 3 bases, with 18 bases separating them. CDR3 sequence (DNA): TGTGCCAGCAGTTGGGGGGCGGGAGCCAGCTACGAGCAGTACTTC. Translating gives CASSWGAGASYEQYF.

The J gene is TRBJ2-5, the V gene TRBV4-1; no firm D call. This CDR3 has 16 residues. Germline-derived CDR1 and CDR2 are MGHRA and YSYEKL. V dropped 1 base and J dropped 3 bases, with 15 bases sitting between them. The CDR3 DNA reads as TGCGCCAGCAGCCAAGTAAGAACAAATAAAAAAGAGACCCAGTACTTC. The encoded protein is CASSQVRTNKKETQYF.

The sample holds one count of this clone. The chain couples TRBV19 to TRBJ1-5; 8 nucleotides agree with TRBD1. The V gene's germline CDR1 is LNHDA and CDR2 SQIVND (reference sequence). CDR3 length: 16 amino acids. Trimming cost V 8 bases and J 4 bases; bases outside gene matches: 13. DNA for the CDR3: TGTGCCAGTCAGGACAGGGTACGGAAGAGGAATCAGCCCCAGCATTTT. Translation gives CASQDRVRKRNQPQHF.

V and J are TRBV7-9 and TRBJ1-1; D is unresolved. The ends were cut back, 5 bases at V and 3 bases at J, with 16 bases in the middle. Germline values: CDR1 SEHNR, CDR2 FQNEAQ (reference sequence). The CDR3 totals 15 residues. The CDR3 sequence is CASSPRIGYDTEAFF. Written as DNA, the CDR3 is TGTGCCAGCAGCCCCCGCATCGGGTACGACACTGAAGCTTTCTTT.

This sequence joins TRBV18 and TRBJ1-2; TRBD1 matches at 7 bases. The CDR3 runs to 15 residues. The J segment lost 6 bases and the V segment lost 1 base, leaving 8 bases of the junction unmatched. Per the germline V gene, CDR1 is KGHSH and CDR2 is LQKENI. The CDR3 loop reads CASSPRLTGEDGYTF. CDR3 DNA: TGTGCCAGCTCACCACGGCTAACAGGGGAGGATGGCTACACCTTC. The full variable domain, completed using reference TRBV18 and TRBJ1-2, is NAGVMQNPRHLVRRRGQEARLRCSPMKGHSHVYWYRQLPEEGLKFMVYLQKENIIDESGMPKERFSAEFPKEGPSILRIQQVVRGDSAAYFCASSPRLTGEDGYTFGSGTRLTVV.

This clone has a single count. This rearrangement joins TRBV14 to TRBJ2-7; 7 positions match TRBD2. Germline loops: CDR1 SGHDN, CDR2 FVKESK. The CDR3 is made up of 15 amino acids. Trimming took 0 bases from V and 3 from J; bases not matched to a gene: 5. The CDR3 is CASSQDIGGYYEQYF. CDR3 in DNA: TGTGCCAGCAGCCAAGATATCGGGGGGTACTACGAGCAGTACTTC.

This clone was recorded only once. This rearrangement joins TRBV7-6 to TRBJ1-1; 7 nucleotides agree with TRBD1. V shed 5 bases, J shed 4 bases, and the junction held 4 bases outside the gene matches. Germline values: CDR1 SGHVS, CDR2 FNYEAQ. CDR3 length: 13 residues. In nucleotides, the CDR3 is TGTGCCAGCAGCAGGGGGCAGGGCACTGAAGCTTTCTTT. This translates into CASSRGQGTEAFF.

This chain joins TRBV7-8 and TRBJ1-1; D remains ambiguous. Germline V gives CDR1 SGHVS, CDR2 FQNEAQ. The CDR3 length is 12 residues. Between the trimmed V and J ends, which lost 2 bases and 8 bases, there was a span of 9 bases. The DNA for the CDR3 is TGTGCCAGCAGCTTAAGTGGAGAGGAAGCTTTCTTT. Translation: CASSLSGEEAFF.

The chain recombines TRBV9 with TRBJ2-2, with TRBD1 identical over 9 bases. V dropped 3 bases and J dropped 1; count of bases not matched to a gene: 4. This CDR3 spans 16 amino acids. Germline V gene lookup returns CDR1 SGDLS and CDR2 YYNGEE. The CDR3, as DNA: TGTGCCAGCAGCGGACGACAGGGGGGGAACACCGGGGAGCTGTTTTTT. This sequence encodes CASSGRQGGNTGELFF.

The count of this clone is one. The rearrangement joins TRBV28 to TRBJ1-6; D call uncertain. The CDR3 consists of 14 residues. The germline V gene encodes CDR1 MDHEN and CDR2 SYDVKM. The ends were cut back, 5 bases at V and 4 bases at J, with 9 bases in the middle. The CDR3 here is CASSTESYNSPLHF. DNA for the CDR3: TGTGCCAGCAGTACAGAAAGTTATAATTCACCCCTCCACTTT.

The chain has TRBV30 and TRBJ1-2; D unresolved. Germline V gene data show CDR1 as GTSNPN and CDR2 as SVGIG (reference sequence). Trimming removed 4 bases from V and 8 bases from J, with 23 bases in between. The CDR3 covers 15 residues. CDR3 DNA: TGTGCCTGGATTTTGGCGGGCCACCTTCACATGGGCTACACCTTC. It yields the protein CAWILAGHLHMGYTF.

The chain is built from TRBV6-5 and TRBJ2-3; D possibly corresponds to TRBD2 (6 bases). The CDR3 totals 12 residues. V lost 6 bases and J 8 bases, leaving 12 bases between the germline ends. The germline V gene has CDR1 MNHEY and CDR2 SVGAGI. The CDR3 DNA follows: TGTGCCAGCAGGGGACTCACCGGTACGCAGTATTTT. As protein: CASRGLTGTQYF.

For the CDR3, the DNA is TGTGCCAGCAGCATTGCGGGGGCCGGCACAGATACGCAGTATTTT. Translating gives CASSIAGAGTDTQYF. The V and J genes are TRBV5-8 and TRBJ2-3; TRBD2 is a possible D gene (7 bases). This CDR3 spans 15 amino acids. Germline CDR1 SGHTS, CDR2 YDEGEE. V dropped 4 bases and J dropped 1 base, with 13 bases sitting between them.

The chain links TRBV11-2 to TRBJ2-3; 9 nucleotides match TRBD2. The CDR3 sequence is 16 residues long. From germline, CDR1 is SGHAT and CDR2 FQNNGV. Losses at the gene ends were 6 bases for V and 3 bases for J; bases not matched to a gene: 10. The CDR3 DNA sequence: TGTGCCAGCAGACGGAAGGCTAGCGGGGTTACAGATACGCAGTATTTT. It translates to CASRRKASGVTDTQYF.

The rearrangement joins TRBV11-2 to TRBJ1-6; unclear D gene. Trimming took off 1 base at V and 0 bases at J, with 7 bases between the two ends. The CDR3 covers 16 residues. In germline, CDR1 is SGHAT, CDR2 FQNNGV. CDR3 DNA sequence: TGTGCCAGCAGCTTAGGCCCCAGCTCCTATAATTCACCCCTCCACTTT. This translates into CASSLGPSSYNSPLHF.

DNA for the CDR3: TGCGCCAGCAGCTTGGAAGGCGGATTCACGGACATTCAGTACTTC. Amino acids: CASSLEGGFTDIQYF. The chain has TRBV5-1 and TRBJ2-4; D gene unclear. The germline CDR1 and CDR2 sequences are SGHRS and YFSETQ. V lost 0 bases to trimming and J lost 8 bases, with 15 bases between them. This CDR3 region has 15 residues.

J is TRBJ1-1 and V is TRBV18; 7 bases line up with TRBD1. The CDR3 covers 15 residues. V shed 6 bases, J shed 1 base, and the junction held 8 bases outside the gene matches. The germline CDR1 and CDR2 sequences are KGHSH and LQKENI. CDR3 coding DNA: TGTGCCAGCTCTCCCTCGGACAGGTCGAACACTGAAGCTTTCTTT. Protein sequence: CASSPSDRSNTEAFF.

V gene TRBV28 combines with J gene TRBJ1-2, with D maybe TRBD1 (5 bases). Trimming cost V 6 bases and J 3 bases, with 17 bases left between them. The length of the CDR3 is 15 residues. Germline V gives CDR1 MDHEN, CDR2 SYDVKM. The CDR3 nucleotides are TGTGCCAGCAGACCCACCTCGGGGGGAGACTATGGCTACACCTTC. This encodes CASRPTSGGDYGYTF.

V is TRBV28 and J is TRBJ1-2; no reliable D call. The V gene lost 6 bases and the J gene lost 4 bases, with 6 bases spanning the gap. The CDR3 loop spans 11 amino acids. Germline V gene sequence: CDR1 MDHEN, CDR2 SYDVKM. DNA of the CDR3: TGTGCCAGCAGCCGGGTCTATGGCTACACCTTC. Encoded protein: CASSRVYGYTF.

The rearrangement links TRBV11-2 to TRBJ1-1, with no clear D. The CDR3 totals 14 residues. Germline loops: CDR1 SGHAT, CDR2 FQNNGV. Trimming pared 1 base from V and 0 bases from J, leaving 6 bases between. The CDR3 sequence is CASSLVALNTEAFF. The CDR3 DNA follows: TGTGCCAGCAGCTTAGTTGCGTTGAACACTGAAGCTTTCTTT.